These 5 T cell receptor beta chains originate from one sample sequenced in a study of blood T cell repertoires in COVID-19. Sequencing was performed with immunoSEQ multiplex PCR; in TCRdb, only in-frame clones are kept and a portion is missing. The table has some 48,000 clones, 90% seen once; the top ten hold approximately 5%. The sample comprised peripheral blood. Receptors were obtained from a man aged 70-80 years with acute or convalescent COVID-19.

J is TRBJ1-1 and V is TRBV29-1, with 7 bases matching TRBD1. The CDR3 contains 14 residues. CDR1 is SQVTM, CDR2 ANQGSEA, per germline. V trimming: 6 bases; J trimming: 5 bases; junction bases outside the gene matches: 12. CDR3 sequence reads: CSVDLRQGRTEAFF. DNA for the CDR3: TGCAGCGTGGACCTACGACAGGGTAGGACTGAAGCTTTCTTT.

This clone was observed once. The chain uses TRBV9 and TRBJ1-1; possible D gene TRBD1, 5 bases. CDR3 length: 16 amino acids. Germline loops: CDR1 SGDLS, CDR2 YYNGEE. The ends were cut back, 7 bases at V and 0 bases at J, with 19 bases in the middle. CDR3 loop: CASGGRAGPLNTEAFF. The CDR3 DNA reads TGTGCCAGCGGGGGGAGGGCCGGACCATTGAACACTGAAGCTTTCTTT.

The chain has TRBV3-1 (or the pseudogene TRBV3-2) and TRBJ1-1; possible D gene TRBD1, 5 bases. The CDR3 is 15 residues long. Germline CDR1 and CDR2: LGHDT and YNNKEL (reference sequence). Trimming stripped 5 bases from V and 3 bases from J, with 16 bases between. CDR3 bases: TGTGCCAGCAGCGGGCGACAGTTAACCGACACTGAAGCTTTCTTT. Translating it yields CASSGRQLTDTEAFF.

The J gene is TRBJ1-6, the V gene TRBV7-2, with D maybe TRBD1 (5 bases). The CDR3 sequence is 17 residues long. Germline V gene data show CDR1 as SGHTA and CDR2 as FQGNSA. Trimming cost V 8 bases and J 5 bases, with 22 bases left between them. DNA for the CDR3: TGTGCCAGCTCCCAGCGGGGGGGTCAATGGAATAATTCACCCCTCCACTTT. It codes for CASSQRGGQWNNSPLHF.

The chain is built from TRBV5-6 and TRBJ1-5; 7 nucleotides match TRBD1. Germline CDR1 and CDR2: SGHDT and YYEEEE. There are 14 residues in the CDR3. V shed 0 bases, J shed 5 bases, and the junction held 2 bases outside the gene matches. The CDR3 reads CASSLGQGDQPQHF. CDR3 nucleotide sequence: TGTGCCAGCAGCTTGGGGCAGGGGGATCAGCCCCAGCATTTT. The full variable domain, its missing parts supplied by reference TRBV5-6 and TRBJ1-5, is DAGVTQSPTHLIKTRGQQVTLRCSPKSGHDTVSWYQQALGQGPQFIFQYYEEEERQRGNFPDRFSGHQFPNYSSELNVNALLLGDSALYLCASSLGQGDQPQHFGDGTRLSIL.